This entry lists 25 T cell receptor beta chains sequenced from one sample in a study of shared clonotypes between healthy human individuals. TCRdb's table, derived via immunoSEQ multiplex PCR, lists solely in-frame clones and lacks some. Of 2 million to 3 million clones in the sample, 93% were seen once. Input material: naive CD4+ T cells from PBMCs. Subset noted: CD45RA+ positively selected. These receptors all come from a man between 18 and 35 years old in good health. Some clones in this sample may be carry-over from other donors' samples.

This rearrangement joins TRBV10-3 to TRBJ2-3; the match to TRBD2 covers 10 bases. After removal of 5 bases from V and 2 bases from J, the junction contained 13 bases not matched to a gene. Germline V lookup: CDR1 ENHRY, CDR2 SYGVKD. The CDR3 loop spans 18 amino acids. CDR3 coding DNA: TGTGCCATCAGTTATAAGGCTAAGCGGGAGGGCCCCACAGATACGCAGTATTTT. It encodes CAISYKAKREGPTDTQYF.

Comment on this clone: Relative to the germline gene, one junction end is altered; a read error may explain this. The V and J genes are TRBV14 and TRBJ2-7; D might be TRBD1 or TRBD2, each matching 5 bases. The germline gives CDR1 SGHDN, CDR2 FVKESK. The CDR3 contains 16 residues. The CDR3 reads CASSKEPGTGYYEQYF. DNA of the CDR3: TGTGCCAGCAGCAAAGAACCCGGGACCGGGTACTACGAGCAGTACTTC.

The J gene is TRBJ1-4, the V gene TRBV7-9, with D tentatively TRBD1 (6 bases). Trimming stripped 4 bases from V and 0 bases from J, with 15 bases between. Looked up from germline, CDR1 is SEHNR and CDR2 is FQNEAQ (reference sequence). The CDR3 loop spans 17 amino acids. The CDR3 DNA follows: TGTGCCAGCAGCTGGGGCAGACAGGCGACAACTAATGAAAAACTGTTTTTT. Its protein is CASSWGRQATTNEKLFF.

V and J are TRBV29-1 and TRBJ2-5; tentatively, D is TRBD2 (7 bases). The V and J ends lost 7 bases and 5 bases respectively, with 20 bases between them. Germline V gene data show CDR1 as SQVTM and CDR2 as ANQGSEA. The CDR3 runs 14 residues. As DNA, the CDR3 is TGCAGCGGGAGTGGGGGGGCGCAAAGGGAGACCCAGTACTTC. It is translated as CSGSGGAQRETQYF.

The chain couples TRBV28 to TRBJ2-3; tentatively, D is TRBD2 (6 bases). V was trimmed by 2 bases and J by 2 bases, leaving 11 bases between them. This CDR3 spans 15 amino acids. CDR1 MDHEN and CDR2 SYDVKM come from the germline V gene. CDR3 amino acids: CASSLGGAYTDTQYF. The DNA of the CDR3 is TGTGCCAGCAGTTTAGGAGGGGCCTACACAGATACGCAGTATTTT.

This clone came up a few times. Other DNA sequences in this specimen translate into the identical CDR3. The chain combines TRBV9 with TRBJ1-1; weak D call: TRBD1 (5 bases). Trimming took off 0 bases at V and 0 bases at J, with 9 bases between the two ends. This CDR3 has 15 amino acids. Per germline, CDR1 SGDLS and CDR2 YYNGEE. In nucleotides, the CDR3 is TGTGCCAGCAGCGTAGCCCCGACAGTGAACACTGAAGCTTTCTTT. Translated: CASSVAPTVNTEAFF.

This chain connects TRBV5-1 to TRBJ1-1, with D possibly being TRBD1 (5 bases). This CDR3 spans 14 amino acids. The V gene's germline CDR1 is SGHRS and CDR2 YFSETQ. Trimming stripped 4 bases from V and 4 bases from J, with 14 bases between. The CDR3 is CASSVTRGSTEAFF. CDR3 sequence (DNA): TGCGCCAGCAGCGTAACCCGGGGCAGCACTGAAGCTTTCTTT.

The chain recombines TRBV4-2 with TRBJ1-4; the D is unclear. Germline V gene sequence: CDR1 LGHNA, CDR2 YNFKEQ. There are 18 residues in the CDR3. Trimming cost V 3 bases and J 1 base, with 18 bases left between them. CDR3 coding DNA: TGTGCCAGCAGCCAGGGTTTTCGGTTCCAGGAAACTAATGAAAAACTGTTTTTT. Protein product: CASSQGFRFQETNEKLFF.

V and J are TRBV5-6 and TRBJ1-1; 10 nucleotides agree with TRBD1. The germline V gene encodes CDR1 SGHDT and CDR2 YYEEEE. The CDR3 has 13 residues. Trimming cost V 0 bases and J 10 bases; bases outside gene matches: 3. The CDR3 region is CASSLVRDRGAFF. Written as DNA, the CDR3 is TGTGCCAGCAGCTTGGTGCGGGACAGGGGAGCTTTCTTT.

The V gene is TRBV19, the J gene TRBJ1-4, with D tentatively TRBD1 (6 bases). Trimming shortened V by 3 bases and J by 8 bases, and 19 bases separated the two germline ends. Germline CDR1 reads LNHDA; CDR2 reads SQIVND (reference sequence). The CDR3 spans 16 residues. The CDR3 loop is CASSILPGERGEKLFF. CDR3 bases: TGTGCCAGTAGTATTCTACCAGGGGAACGGGGAGAAAAACTGTTTTTT.

The chain is built from TRBV7-3 and TRBJ2-3; unclear D gene. Germline V CDR1 and CDR2: SGHTA, FQGTGA. The CDR3 consists of 14 residues. Trimming stripped 5 bases from V and 1 base from J, with 10 bases between. The CDR3 bases are TGTGCCAGCAGCGCATTCGTAGGCACAGATACGCAGTATTTT. This translates into CASSAFVGTDTQYF.

This sequence joins TRBV23-1 and TRBJ1-2; possibly TRBD1 for D (6 bases). TRBV23-1 is an ORF, with its function uncertain. V lost 3 bases to trimming and J lost 3 bases, with 14 bases between them. The CDR3 loop spans 15 amino acids. The CDR3, as DNA: TGCGCCAGCAGTCAGCCGACAGGAGCTGACTATGGCTACACCTTC. Its protein product is CASSQPTGADYGYTF.

This clone was seen a single time. This chain connects TRBV5-1 to TRBJ2-5, with 12 bases fitting TRBD1. The length of the CDR3 is 16 residues. Trimming at V came to 5 bases and at J to 5 bases, leaving 10 bases not matched to a gene. The germline V gene has CDR1 SGHRS and CDR2 YFSETQ. The CDR3 loop is CASRPLGQGAGETQYF. The DNA of the CDR3 is TGCGCCAGCAGGCCTCTGGGACAGGGGGCGGGGGAGACCCAGTACTTC.

This clone was observed once. Other DNA sequences in this sample translate to the same CDR3. This sequence joins TRBV18 and TRBJ2-1; D is ambiguous. Germline V CDR1 and CDR2: KGHSH, LQKENI. The CDR3 consists of 15 residues. V gave up 0 bases and J gave up 4 bases, with 10 bases separating them. The CDR3 loop reads CASSPPGRLYNEQFF. The CDR3 DNA is TGTGCCAGCTCACCACCGGGCAGGTTGTACAATGAGCAGTTCTTC.

The V and J genes are TRBV28 and TRBJ1-5; D might be TRBD1 (6 bases). With 6 bases removed from V and 4 bases from J, the gap between germline ends came to 19 bases. The CDR3 runs to 16 residues. The germline V gene has CDR1 MDHEN and CDR2 SYDVKM. The CDR3 sequence is CASSFPGRGVNQPQHF. The CDR3 DNA reads as TGTGCCAGCAGCTTCCCAGGCAGGGGCGTAAATCAGCCCCAGCATTTT. The full variable domain, its missing parts supplied by reference TRBV28 and TRBJ1-5, is DVKVTQSSRYLVKRTGEKVFLECVQDMDHENMFWYRQDPGLGLRLIYFSYDVKMKEKGDIPEGYSVSREKKERFSLILESASTNQTSMYLCASSFPGRGVNQPQHFGDGTRLSIL.

V gene TRBV11-2 combines with J gene TRBJ1-5; no firm D call. V was shortened by 2 bases and J by 7 bases, with 9 bases between the two germline ends. This CDR3 is 13 amino acids long. CDR1 SGHAT and CDR2 FQNNGV come from the germline V gene. The CDR3 sequence: CASSLTSGQPQHF. DNA for the CDR3: TGTGCCAGCAGCTTAACGTCCGGACAGCCCCAGCATTTT.

This clone has a single count. DNA for the CDR3: TGTGCCAGCAGGACTAGCACTCTCTACGAGCAGTACTTC. Amino acids: CASRTSTLYEQYF. This chain links TRBV6-1 with TRBJ2-7; 7 bases match TRBD2. This CDR3 contains 13 residues. Germline V CDR1 and CDR2: MNHNS, SASEGT. The ends lost 6 bases at V and 3 bases at J; junction bases unmatched: 5.

The CDR3 reads CASSLDGLTGEKLFF. CDR3 nucleotide sequence: TGTGCCAGCAGCCTGGACGGTCTTACTGGGGAAAAACTGTTTTTT. V gene TRBV11-2 combines with J gene TRBJ1-4; unclear D gene. Per the germline V gene, CDR1 is SGHAT and CDR2 is FQNNGV. V dropped 5 bases and J dropped 8 bases, with 18 bases sitting between them. The CDR3 has 15 residues.

The J gene is TRBJ2-7, the V gene TRBV2; 11 nucleotides align to TRBD1. The germline gives CDR1 SNHLY, CDR2 FYNNEI. The CDR3 spans 14 residues. V trimming: 11 bases; J trimming: 4 bases; junction bases outside the gene matches: 10. CDR3 DNA sequence: TGTGCCTGGAAGCGGGGACAGGGGGAATACGAGCAGTACTTC. It specifies CAWKRGQGEYEQYF.

The V call is TRBV5-1, the J call TRBJ1-1; 10 bases line up with TRBD1. V was pared by 10 bases and J by 0 bases, with 12 bases of the junction left unmatched. CDR1 and CDR2 (germline): SGHRS, YFSETQ. This CDR3 contains 16 residues. CDR3 DNA: TGCGCCTGCTCCCGGGACAGGGGAAGCCTGAACACTGAAGCTTTCTTT. This encodes CACSRDRGSLNTEAFF. The variable domain in full, with the rest retrieved from reference TRBV5-1 and TRBJ1-1, is KAGVTQTPRYLIKTRGQQVTLSCSPISGHRSVSWYQQTPGQGLQFLFEYFSETQRNKGNFPGRFSGRQFSNSRSEMNVSTLELGDSALYLCACSRDRGSLNTEAFFGQGTRLTVV.

Here the CDR3 reads CATRDGNTIYF. DNA for the CDR3: TGTGCCACCCGCGATGGGAACACCATATATTTT. The chain is built from TRBV28 and TRBJ1-3; D is undetermined. The CDR3 covers 11 residues. V shed 10 bases and J shed 7 bases, with 11 bases lying between them. Germline lookup yields CDR1 MDHEN and CDR2 SYDVKM.

The chain joins TRBV29-1 to TRBJ2-7, with 10 positions matching TRBD1. Trimming at V came to 0 bases and at J to 3 bases, leaving 2 bases not matched to a gene. Germline V gene sequence: CDR1 SQVTM, CDR2 ANQGSEA. The CDR3 length is 14 residues. CDR3 sequence (DNA): TGCAGCGTTGAAGACCGGACAGGGGGCTACGAGCAGTACTTC. Protein: CSVEDRTGGYEQYF.

The CDR3 bases are TGTGCCGGCTATATCCCCGACAAGAGCTACACCTTC. As protein: CAGYIPDKSYTF. The chain employs TRBV27 and TRBJ1-2; D is undetermined. Deletions cut 11 bases from V and 9 bases from J, with 19 bases between. The germline V gene has CDR1 MNHEY and CDR2 SMNVEV (reference sequence). The CDR3 has 12 amino acids.

The chain combines TRBV25-1 with TRBJ2-7, with unresolved D. The CDR3 runs to 10 residues. Germline CDR1 is MGHDK and CDR2 is SYGVNS. CDR3 nucleotide sequence: TGTCCACCCTGGTCCCTCGAGCAGTACTTC. This encodes CPPWSLEQYF.

Notes on this clone: In the same sample, other DNA sequences code for this CDR3. The genes are TRBV20-1 and TRBJ2-5; no reliable D call. Trimming cost V 2 bases and J 5 bases, with 3 bases left between them. Per the germline V gene, CDR1 is DFQATT and CDR2 is SNEGSKA (reference sequence). This CDR3 is 10 amino acids long. The CDR3 loop reads CSARIETQYF. In DNA, the CDR3 is TGCAGTGCTAGAATTGAGACCCAGTACTTC.